This record concerns one T cell receptor (beta chain) sequence. The antigen it binds to is not known. Qualities for individual bases were not recorded, and no much larger clone is one base off. This sample was included in a study of blood T cell repertoires in COVID-19 (dated by TCRdb to about 2020). Notes on the research overall: Collaborator samples came from the United States, Italy and Spain and covered acute and convalescent phases of COVID-19. A freely available public database, intended as a resource for researchers studying the immune response to SARS-CoV-2, is where the repertoires were released. A de-identified subject ID, COVID-19 status, age in years and sex were almost always included in the sample metadata. Where HLA class I and class II types were available, the types were taken from metadata supplied by the sample provider, not from assay-based typing. Samples came from the ongoing ImmuneRACE study (first 160 participants) plus 1,254 subjects from 6 global collaborators. The material from the prospective study consisted of cDNA or gDNA derived from T cells, B-cell-depleted T cells, or PBMCs. Subjects who had been exposed to COVID-19, were actively infected with it, or had recovered from it provided the deeply sampled blood TCRbeta repertoires that made up the dataset. On the study overall, not on this receptor specifically: The amount of clinical and demographic metadata varied by source and participant and was provided uncurated.

TCRbeta CDR3 regions were amplified from genomic DNA by means of the immunoSEQ Assay, a bias-controlled multiplex PCR. The authors' analysis ran thus. Within the assay, amplification of reference gene primers was used to estimate how many nucleated cells each sample contained. To quantify the absolute abundance of each unique TCRbeta CDR3 rearrangement, sequence reads were collapsed and filtered. For each sample, productive Simpson clonality was calculated as the square root of Simpson's diversity index across productive rearrangements. The clones in this table, taken by TCRdb from immuneACCESS, are in-frame only. Not every clone is retained; where verified, under half of the shortfall comes from an unresolved V gene, and the cause of the rest is unknown. Clone size and the V and J calls come from that table; the DNA yielded D and trimming. For this sample there are more than 250,000 clones; roughly 83% appear just once. The top ten constitute around 1.5% of the sample.

The germline V and J ends show losses of 6 bases and 5 bases respectively, and no gene match explains 2 bases of the junction. From its cysteine to its phenylalanine, the CDR3 spans 13 amino acids. Of the read, only the CDR3 DNA is kept; its 39 bases are in frame from base 1. Each collaborating institution followed its own protocols to collect whole blood in K2EDTA tubes. For TCRbeta analysis, collaborators shipped samples as frozen whole blood, isolated PBMCs, or DNA extracted from either of those sample types. The TCR comes from a woman in her forties or fifties with acute or convalescent COVID-19. This chain is built from TRBV12-3 or TRBV12-4 and TRBJ2-5, with 11 middle bases fitting TRBD1. The sample consisted of peripheral blood. The nucleotide sequence reads as follows: TGTGCCAGCAGAGGACAGGGGGCTGAGACCCAGTACTTC. It translates to CASRGQGAETQYF.